This TCR beta chain was profiled in a study of metastatic and nonmetastatic thyroid tumors. TCRdb re-called clones via MiXCR from the PCR reads. The sample has some 10,000 clones; roughly an eighth are singletons. The ends lost 0 bases at V and 8 bases at J; junction bases unmatched: 7. This CDR3 has 15 amino acids. The V gene's germline CDR1 is MNHEY and CDR2 SMNVEV (reference sequence). By frequency in the sample, this clone is medium-sized. Patients were all untreated before their thyroid surgery. This receptor was obtained from a female donor with papillary thyroid cancer or a benign thyroid nodule (not recorded which). Some clones in this sample may be carry-over from other donors' samples. Source material: blood. The V and J genes are TRBV27 and TRBJ1-2, with TRBD1 identical over 9 bases. The CDR3 here is CASSLSGRTGDGYTF. CDR3 DNA: TGTGCCAGCAGTTTATCCGGGAGGACAGGGGACGGCTACACCTTC.